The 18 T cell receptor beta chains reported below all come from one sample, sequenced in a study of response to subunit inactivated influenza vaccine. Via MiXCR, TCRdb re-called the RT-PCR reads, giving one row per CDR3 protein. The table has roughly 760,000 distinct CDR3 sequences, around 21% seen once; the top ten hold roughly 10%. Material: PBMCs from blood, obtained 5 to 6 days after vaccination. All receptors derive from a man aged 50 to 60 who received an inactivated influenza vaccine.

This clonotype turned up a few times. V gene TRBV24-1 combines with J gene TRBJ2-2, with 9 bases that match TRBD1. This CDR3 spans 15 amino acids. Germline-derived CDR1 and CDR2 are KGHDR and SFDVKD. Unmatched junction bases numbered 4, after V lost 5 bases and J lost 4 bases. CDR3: CATSGGQGSTGELFF. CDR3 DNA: TGTGCCACCAGTGGTGGACAGGGGTCCACCGGGGAGCTGTTTTTT.

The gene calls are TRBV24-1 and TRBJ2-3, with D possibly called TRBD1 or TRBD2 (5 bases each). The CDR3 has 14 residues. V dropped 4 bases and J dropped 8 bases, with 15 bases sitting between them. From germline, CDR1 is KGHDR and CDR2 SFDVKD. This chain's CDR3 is CATSDRDGRVTQYF. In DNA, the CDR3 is TGTGCCACCAGTGACAGGGACGGCCGAGTTACGCAGTATTTT.

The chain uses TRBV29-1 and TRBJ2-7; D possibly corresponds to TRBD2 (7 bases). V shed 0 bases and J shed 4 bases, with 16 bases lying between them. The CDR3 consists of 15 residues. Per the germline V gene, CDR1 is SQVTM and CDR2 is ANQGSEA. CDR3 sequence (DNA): TGCAGCGTTGAAGAATCGGGGGGCGAGACATACGAGCAGTACTTC. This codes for CSVEESGGETYEQYF.

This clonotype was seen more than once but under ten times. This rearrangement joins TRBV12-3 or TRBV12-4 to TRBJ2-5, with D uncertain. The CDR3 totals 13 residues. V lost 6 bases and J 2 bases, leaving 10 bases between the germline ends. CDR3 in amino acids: CASSQTPQETQYF. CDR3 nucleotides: TGTGCCAGCAGCCAAACCCCTCAAGAGACCCAGTACTTC.

The CDR3 region has the DNA TGCAGCGTGAGGACAGGGGAGGAGTGGAAGCAGTACTTC. It encodes CSVRTGEEWKQYF. The rearrangement uses TRBV29-1 and TRBJ2-7, with TRBD1 matching 9 bases. Germline V gives CDR1 SQVTM, CDR2 ANQGSEA. The V gene end was trimmed by 6 bases and the J gene end by 8 bases; junction bases not matched to a gene: 11. The CDR3 runs to 13 residues.

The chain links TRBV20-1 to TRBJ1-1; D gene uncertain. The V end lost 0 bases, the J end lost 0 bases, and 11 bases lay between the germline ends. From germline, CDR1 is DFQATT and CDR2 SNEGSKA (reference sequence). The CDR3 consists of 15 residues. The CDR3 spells CSARESAGVNTEAFF. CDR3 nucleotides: TGCAGTGCTAGAGAGAGTGCCGGGGTGAACACTGAAGCTTTCTTT.

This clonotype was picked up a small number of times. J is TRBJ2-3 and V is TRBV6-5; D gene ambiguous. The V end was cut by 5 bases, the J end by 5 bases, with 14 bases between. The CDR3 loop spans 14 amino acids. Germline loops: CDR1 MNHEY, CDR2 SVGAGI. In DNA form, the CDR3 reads TGTGCCAGCAGTCACCCCCCTAGAGGAGATACGCAGTATTTT. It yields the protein CASSHPPRGDTQYF.

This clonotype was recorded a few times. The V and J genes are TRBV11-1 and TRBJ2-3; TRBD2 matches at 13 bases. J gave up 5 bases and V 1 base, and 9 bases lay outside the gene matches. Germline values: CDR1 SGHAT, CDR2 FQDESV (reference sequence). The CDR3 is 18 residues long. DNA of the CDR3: TGTGCCAGCAGCTTAGGCACTAGCGGGAGGGCCCTCGGAGATACGCAGTATTTT. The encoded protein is CASSLGTSGRALGDTQYF.

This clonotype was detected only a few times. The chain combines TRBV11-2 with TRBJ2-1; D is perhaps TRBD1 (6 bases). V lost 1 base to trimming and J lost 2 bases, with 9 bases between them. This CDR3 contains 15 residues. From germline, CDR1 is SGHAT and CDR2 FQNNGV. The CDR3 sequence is CASSLATGTYNEQFF. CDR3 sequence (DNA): TGTGCCAGCAGCTTAGCCACAGGGACCTACAATGAGCAGTTCTTC.

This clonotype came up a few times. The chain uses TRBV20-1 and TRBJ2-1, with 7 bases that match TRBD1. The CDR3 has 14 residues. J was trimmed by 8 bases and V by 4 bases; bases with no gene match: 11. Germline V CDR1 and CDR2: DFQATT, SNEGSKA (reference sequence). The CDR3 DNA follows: TGCAGTGCTACTAGGACAGGTTTTCACGATGAGCAGTTCTTC. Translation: CSATRTGFHDEQFF.

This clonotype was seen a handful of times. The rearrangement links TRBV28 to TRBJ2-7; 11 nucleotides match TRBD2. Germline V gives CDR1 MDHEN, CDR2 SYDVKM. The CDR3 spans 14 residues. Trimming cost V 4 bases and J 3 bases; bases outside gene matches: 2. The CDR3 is CASSWGTSGYEQYF. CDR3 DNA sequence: TGTGCCAGCAGTTGGGGGACTAGCGGCTACGAGCAGTACTTC. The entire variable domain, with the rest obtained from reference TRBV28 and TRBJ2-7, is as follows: DVKVTQSSRYLVKRTGEKVFLECVQDMDHENMFWYRQDPGLGLRLIYFSYDVKMKEKGDIPEGYSVSREKKERFSLILESASTNQTSMYLCASSWGTSGYEQYFGPGTRLTVT.

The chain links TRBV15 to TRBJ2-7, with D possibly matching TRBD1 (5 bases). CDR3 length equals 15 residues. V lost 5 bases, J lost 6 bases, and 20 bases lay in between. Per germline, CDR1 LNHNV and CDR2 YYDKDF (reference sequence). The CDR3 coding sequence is TGTGCCACCAGCGGAAGGACATCCATGCCCTTCGAGCAGTACTTC. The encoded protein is CATSGRTSMPFEQYF.

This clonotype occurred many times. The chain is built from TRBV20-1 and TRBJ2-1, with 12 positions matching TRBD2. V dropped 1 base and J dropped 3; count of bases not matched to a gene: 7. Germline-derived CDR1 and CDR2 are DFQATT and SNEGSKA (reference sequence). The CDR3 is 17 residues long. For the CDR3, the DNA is TGCAGTGCTAGAGCGGGGCTAGCGGGGGGGCACTACAATGAGCAGTTCTTC. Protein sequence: CSARAGLAGGHYNEQFF.

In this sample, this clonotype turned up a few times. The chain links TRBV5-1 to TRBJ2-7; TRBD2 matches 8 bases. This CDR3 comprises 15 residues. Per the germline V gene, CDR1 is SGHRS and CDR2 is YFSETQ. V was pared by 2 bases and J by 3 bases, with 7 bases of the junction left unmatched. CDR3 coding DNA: TGCGCCAGCAGCTTAGGTCGGAGCGGGGGCTACGAGCAGTACTTC. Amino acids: CASSLGRSGGYEQYF.

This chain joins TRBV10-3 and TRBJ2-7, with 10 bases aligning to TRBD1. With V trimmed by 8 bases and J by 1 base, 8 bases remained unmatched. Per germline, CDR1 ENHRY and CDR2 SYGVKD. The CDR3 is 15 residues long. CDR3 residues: CAIGGRQGASYEQYF. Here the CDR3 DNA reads TGTGCCATCGGGGGCAGACAGGGGGCTTCCTACGAGCAGTACTTC.

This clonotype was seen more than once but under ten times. CDR3: CASSSNAREEQYF. The CDR3 nucleotides are TGCGCCAGCAGCTCCAACGCACGGGAAGAGCAGTACTTC. The V gene is TRBV5-1, the J gene TRBJ2-7, with TRBD2 as a possible D gene (5 bases). Trimming stripped 3 bases from V and 7 bases from J, with 14 bases between. There are 13 residues in the CDR3. Germline loops: CDR1 SGHRS, CDR2 YFSETQ.

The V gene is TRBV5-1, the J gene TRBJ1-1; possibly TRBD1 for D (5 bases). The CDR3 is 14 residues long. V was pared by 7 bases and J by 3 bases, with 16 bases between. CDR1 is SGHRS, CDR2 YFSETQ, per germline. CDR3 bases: TGCGCCAGCCCTCGAATCAGGGTTGACACTGAAGCTTTCTTT. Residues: CASPRIRVDTEAFF.

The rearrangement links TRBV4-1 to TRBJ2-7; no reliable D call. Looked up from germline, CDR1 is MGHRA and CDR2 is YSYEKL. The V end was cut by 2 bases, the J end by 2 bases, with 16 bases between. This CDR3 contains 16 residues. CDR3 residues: CASSQQSQIITYEQYF. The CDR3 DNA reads TGCGCCAGCAGCCAACAATCCCAGATAATTACCTACGAGCAGTACTTC.